These 21 T cell receptor beta chains were all obtained from the same sample, sequenced in a study of T cells after yellow fever vaccination. Each CDR3 protein gets one entry after TCRdb re-called the 5' RACE reads with MiXCR. The table shows about 360,000 distinct CDR3 sequences, with about 6.2% occurring only once. Sequencing was performed on PBMCs, taken 5 days after the yellow fever booster vaccination. The source of these receptors is a man under 40 who received the YFV17D yellow fever vaccine.

V is TRBV7-9 and J is TRBJ1-2; D unclear. CDR1 and CDR2 from the germline V gene are SEHNR and FQNEAQ (reference sequence). CDR3 length: 13 amino acids. V lost 4 bases, J lost 7 bases, and 13 bases lay in between. The CDR3 reads CASSSGRPPGYTF. CDR3 sequence (DNA): TGTGCCAGCAGCTCAGGACGGCCCCCTGGCTACACCTTC.

This clonotype showed up many times. The chain recombines TRBV20-1 with TRBJ2-3; TRBD2 matches at 7 bases. The length of the CDR3 is 17 residues. J was trimmed by 4 bases and V by 2 bases; bases with no gene match: 15. The germline CDR1 and CDR2 sequences are DFQATT and SNEGSKA (reference sequence). CDR3 residues: CSARLPAGRLAADTQYF. CDR3 DNA: TGCAGTGCTAGATTACCAGCGGGAAGGCTTGCCGCAGATACGCAGTATTTT.

At least ten counts were recorded for this clonotype. The rearrangement links TRBV30 to TRBJ2-6; maybe TRBD2 (5 bases). CDR1 is GTSNPN and CDR2 is SVGIG in the germline V gene (reference sequence). V lost 5 bases, J lost 2 bases, and 10 bases lay in between. The CDR3 runs to 14 residues. The CDR3 here is CAWGPEAGANVLTF. The DNA of the CDR3 is TGTGCCTGGGGTCCGGAGGCTGGGGCCAACGTCCTGACTTTC.

The chain recombines TRBV5-1 with TRBJ2-7; 10 bases line up with TRBD2. The V gene's germline CDR1 is SGHRS and CDR2 YFSETQ. This CDR3 is 16 amino acids long. Trimming took 3 bases from V and 1 from J; bases not matched to a gene: 7. The DNA of the CDR3 is TGCGCCAGCAGCTCGGCTAGCGGGAGTGGGTCCTACGAGCAGTACTTC. As protein: CASSSASGSGSYEQYF.

This clonotype was counted only a few times. The genes are TRBV10-3 and TRBJ2-7, with unresolved D. Germline assignment: CDR1 ENHRY and CDR2 SYGVKD. The CDR3 runs to 12 residues. V gave up 4 bases and J gave up 5 bases, with 9 bases separating them. The CDR3 DNA follows: TGTGCCATCAGTGTTTCCATGGACGAGCAGTACTTC. It encodes CAISVSMDEQYF.

This clonotype was observed a few times. The chain combines TRBV4-2 with TRBJ2-7; no definite D call. The CDR3 has 14 residues. Germline V CDR1 and CDR2: LGHNA, YNFKEQ. V shed 2 bases and J shed 1 base, with 9 bases lying between them. In DNA form, the CDR3 reads TGTGCCAGCAGCCAATTTGACGGATCCTACGAGCAGTACTTC. This translates into CASSQFDGSYEQYF.

This clonotype was detected ten times or more. The chain couples TRBV29-1 to TRBJ1-1, with a tentative D call TRBD1 (6 bases). Trimming cost V 6 bases and J 4 bases, with 15 bases left between them. Germline V gives CDR1 SQVTM, CDR2 ANQGSEA. There are 13 residues in the CDR3. CDR3 DNA: TGCAGCGTAATCCCGGGACACGGCACTGAAGCTTTCTTT. Translating it yields CSVIPGHGTEAFF.

This clonotype was seen more than once but under ten times. V usage is TRBV5-6 and J usage is TRBJ2-7; 10 bases map to TRBD2. Germline V CDR1 and CDR2: SGHDT, YYEEEE. The CDR3 is 17 amino acids. V shed 3 bases, J shed 4 bases, and the junction held 13 bases outside the gene matches. For the CDR3, the DNA is TGTGCCAGCAGCTGGGACCTAGCGGGAGTGTCTGAGTACGAGCAGTACTTC. It translates to CASSWDLAGVSEYEQYF.

This clonotype was observed at least ten times. The V call is TRBV11-2, the J call TRBJ2-1; D unclear. Germline-derived CDR1 and CDR2 are SGHAT and FQNNGV. Trimming stripped 5 bases from V and 10 bases from J, with 15 bases between. The CDR3 runs to 13 residues. The CDR3 sequence: CASSHSPQGEQFF. In DNA, the CDR3 is TGTGCCAGCAGCCACTCCCCTCAAGGGGAGCAGTTCTTC.

This clonotype has just a few counts. This rearrangement joins TRBV18 to TRBJ2-7; D gene ambiguous. There are 12 residues in the CDR3. CDR1 and CDR2 from the germline V gene are KGHSH and LQKENI. Trimming stripped 1 base from V and 7 bases from J, with 8 bases between. The CDR3 sequence is CASSPQGEEQYF. The CDR3 DNA sequence: TGTGCCAGCTCACCACAGGGCGAAGAGCAGTACTTC.

This clonotype was seen a handful of times. The chain joins TRBV5-1 to TRBJ2-3, with D tentatively TRBD2 (7 bases). Trimming removed 7 bases from V and 3 bases from J, with 15 bases in between. This CDR3 contains 14 residues. Germline CDR1 SGHRS, CDR2 YFSETQ. CDR3 coding DNA: TGCGCCAGCTCGGGGGGCGGGAGAACAGATACGCAGTATTTT. This translates into CASSGGGRTDTQYF.

This clonotype was detected many times. The chain links TRBV5-5 to TRBJ2-1, with 8 bases that match TRBD1. CDR3 length equals 14 residues. Trimming at V came to 3 bases and at J to 8 bases, leaving 7 bases not matched to a gene. CDR1 and CDR2 from the germline V gene are SGHKS and YYEKEE (reference sequence). CDR3 sequence reads: CASSYTGGIYEQFF. Written as DNA, the CDR3 is TGTGCCAGCAGCTATACAGGGGGGATATATGAGCAGTTCTTC.

This chain uses TRBV20-1 with TRBJ2-7; 9 nucleotides line up with TRBD2. Germline loops: CDR1 DFQATT, CDR2 SNEGSKA (reference sequence). With 6 bases clipped from V and 7 bases from J, the junction kept 7 bases outside the gene matches. There are 12 residues in the CDR3. CDR3 nucleotide sequence: TGCAGTGCCTTAGCGGGAGAAGGAGAGCAGTACTTC. This translates into CSALAGEGEQYF.

This clonotype has just a few counts. The V gene is TRBV29-1, the J gene TRBJ2-7; no clear D. This CDR3 is 12 amino acids long. Germline V gene sequence: CDR1 SQVTM, CDR2 ANQGSEA. V was cut by 4 bases and J by 5 bases, with 12 bases left in between. DNA for the CDR3: TGCAGCGTTGGGTCCCGCGAGAACGAGCAGTACTTC. Its protein is CSVGSRENEQYF.

Ten or more counts support this clonotype. This CDR3 reads CASSYVGTSTDTQYF. CDR3 coding DNA: TGTGCCAGCAGTTACGTCGGAACTAGCACAGATACGCAGTATTTT. V is TRBV6-2 or TRBV6-3 and J is TRBJ2-3; D ambiguous. V shed 2 bases and J shed 0 bases, with 9 bases lying between them. The germline V gene encodes CDR1 MNHEY and CDR2 SVGEGT. The CDR3 runs to 15 residues.

The chain employs TRBV6-6 and TRBJ2-1; TRBD1 matches at 9 bases. The CDR3 totals 13 residues. Germline V gene lookup returns CDR1 MNHNY and CDR2 SVGAGI (reference sequence). The V gene end was trimmed by 6 bases and the J gene end by 6 bases; junction bases not matched to a gene: 3. The CDR3 loop reads CASRTGGPNEQFF. For the CDR3, the DNA is TGTGCCAGCAGGACAGGGGGGCCCAATGAGCAGTTCTTC.

Ten or more counts support this clonotype. J is TRBJ1-2 and V is TRBV20-1; 7 bases are shared with TRBD1. Germline values: CDR1 DFQATT, CDR2 SNEGSKA (reference sequence). V lost 3 bases, J lost 5 bases, and 9 bases stayed unmatched. This CDR3 region has 14 residues. DNA for the CDR3: TGCAGTGCTAGTATGGGACAGAAGATGTATGGCTACACCTTC. Protein sequence: CSASMGQKMYGYTF.

V gene TRBV19 combines with J gene TRBJ2-7; a weak D match, TRBD1 (6 bases). Trimming took 2 bases from V and 6 from J, leaving 17 bases between them. The germline V gene encodes CDR1 LNHDA and CDR2 SQIVND (reference sequence). The CDR3 spans 15 residues. The CDR3 DNA sequence: TGTGCCAGTAGTATAAGGAGTCAGGGGTACAGCGAGCAGTACTTC. Translated, it gives CASSIRSQGYSEQYF.

This clonotype appeared many times. V usage is TRBV25-1 and J usage is TRBJ1-1, with 8 bases lining up with TRBD1. The germline gives CDR1 MGHDK, CDR2 SYGVNS. CDR3 length: 15 amino acids. With V trimmed by 1 base and J by 1 base, 2 bases remained unmatched. Here the CDR3 DNA reads TGTGCCAGCAGTGAATCCACAGGGGGGAACACTGAAGCTTTCTTT. It encodes CASSESTGGNTEAFF. Full variable domain (remainder filled in from reference TRBV25-1 and TRBJ1-1): EADIYQTPRYLVIGTGKKITLECSQTMGHDKMYWYQQDPGMELHLIHYSYGVNSTEKGDLSSESTVSRIRTEHFPLTLESARPSHTSQYLCASSESTGGNTEAFFGQGTRLTVV.

This clonotype was recorded at least ten times. CDR3 nucleotide sequence: TGTGCCAGCAGCTTCGGGACAGGGAGAAATACGCAGTATTTT. Its protein is CASSFGTGRNTQYF. The V gene is TRBV5-4, the J gene TRBJ2-3; TRBD1 matches at 9 bases. CDR3 length: 14 amino acids. Trimming took 2 bases from V and 7 from J; bases not matched to a gene: 5. The germline V gene has CDR1 SGHNT and CDR2 YYREEE (reference sequence).

V usage is TRBV20-1 and J usage is TRBJ2-4; TRBD2 might be the D (5 bases). V lost 5 bases and J lost 8, with 28 bases in between. The CDR3 extends over 17 amino acids. From germline, CDR1 is DFQATT and CDR2 SNEGSKA (reference sequence). CDR3 bases: TGCAGTGCTGAAAAAGGTGCCAGCGGAGCCCTCGGGGACATTCAGTACTTC. Translated: CSAEKGASGALGDIQYF.